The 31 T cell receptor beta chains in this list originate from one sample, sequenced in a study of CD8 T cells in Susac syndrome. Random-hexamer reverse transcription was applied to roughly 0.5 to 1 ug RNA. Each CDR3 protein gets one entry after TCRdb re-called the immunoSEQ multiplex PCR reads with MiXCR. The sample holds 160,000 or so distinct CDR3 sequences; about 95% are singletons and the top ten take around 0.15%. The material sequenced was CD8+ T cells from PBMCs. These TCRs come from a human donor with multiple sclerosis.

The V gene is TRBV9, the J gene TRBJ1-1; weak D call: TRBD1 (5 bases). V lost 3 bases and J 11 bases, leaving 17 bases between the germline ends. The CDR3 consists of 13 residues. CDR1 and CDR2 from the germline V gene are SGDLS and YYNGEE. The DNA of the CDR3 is TGTGCCAGCAGCGAAGGGACGGAACCGAGCGCTTTCTTT. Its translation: CASSEGTEPSAFF.

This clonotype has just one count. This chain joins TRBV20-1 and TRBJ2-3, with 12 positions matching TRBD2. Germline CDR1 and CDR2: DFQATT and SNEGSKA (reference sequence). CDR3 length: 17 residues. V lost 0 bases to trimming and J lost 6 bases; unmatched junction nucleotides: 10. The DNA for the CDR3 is TGCAGTGCTAGAGATCTGGCTAGCGGGGGGGAAGGGGATACGCAGTATTTT. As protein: CSARDLASGGEGDTQYF.

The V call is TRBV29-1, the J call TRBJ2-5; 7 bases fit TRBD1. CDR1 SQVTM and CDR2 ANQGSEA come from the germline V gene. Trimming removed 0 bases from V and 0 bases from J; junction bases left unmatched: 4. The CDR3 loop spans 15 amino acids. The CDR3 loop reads CSVEDWTGNQETQYF. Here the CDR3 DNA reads TGCAGCGTTGAAGATTGGACAGGCAACCAAGAGACCCAGTACTTC.

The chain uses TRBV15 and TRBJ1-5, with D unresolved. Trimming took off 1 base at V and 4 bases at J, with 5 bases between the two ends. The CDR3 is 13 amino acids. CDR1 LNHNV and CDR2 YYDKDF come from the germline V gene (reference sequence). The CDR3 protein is CATSRADNQPQHF. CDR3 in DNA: TGTGCCACCAGCAGAGCAGATAATCAGCCCCAGCATTTT.

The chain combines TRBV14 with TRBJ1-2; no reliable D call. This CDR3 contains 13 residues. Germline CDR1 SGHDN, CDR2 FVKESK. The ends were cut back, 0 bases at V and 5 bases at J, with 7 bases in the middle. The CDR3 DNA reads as TGTGCCAGCAGCCAAGAAATGGGGTATGGCTACACCTTC. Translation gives CASSQEMGYGYTF.

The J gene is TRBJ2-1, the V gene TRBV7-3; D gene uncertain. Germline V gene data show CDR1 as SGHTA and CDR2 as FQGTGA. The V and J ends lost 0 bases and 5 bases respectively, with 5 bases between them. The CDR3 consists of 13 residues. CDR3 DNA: TGTGCCAGCAGCTTAACTACCAACAATGAGCAGTTCTTC. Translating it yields CASSLTTNNEQFF.

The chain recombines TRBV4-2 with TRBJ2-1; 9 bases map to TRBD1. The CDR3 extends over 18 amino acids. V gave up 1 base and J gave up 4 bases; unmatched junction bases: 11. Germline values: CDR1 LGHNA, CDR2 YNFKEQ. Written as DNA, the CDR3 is TGTGCCAGCAGCCAAGGAGGGTTGGGGACAGGGCCTTACAATGAGCAGTTCTTC. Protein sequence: CASSQGGLGTGPYNEQFF.

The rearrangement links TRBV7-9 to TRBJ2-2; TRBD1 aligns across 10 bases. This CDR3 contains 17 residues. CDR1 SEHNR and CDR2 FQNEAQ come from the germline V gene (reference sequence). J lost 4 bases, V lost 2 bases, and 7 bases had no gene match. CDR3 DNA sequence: TGTGCCAGCAGCTTAACTTCCGGGACAGGGGTCACCGGGGAGCTGTTTTTT. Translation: CASSLTSGTGVTGELFF.

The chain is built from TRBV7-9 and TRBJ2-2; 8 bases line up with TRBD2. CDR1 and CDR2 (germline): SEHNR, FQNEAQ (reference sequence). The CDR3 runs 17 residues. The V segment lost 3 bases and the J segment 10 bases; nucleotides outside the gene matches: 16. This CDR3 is CASSFGSGGGPFEELFF. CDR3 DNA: TGTGCCAGCAGCTTTGGTTCCGGCGGGGGGCCCTTTGAGGAGCTGTTTTTT.

The CDR3 nucleotides read TGTGCCACCAGTGCCGGGACAGGGGTCAATGAGCAGTTCTTC. Protein product: CATSAGTGVNEQFF. This chain joins TRBV24-1 and TRBJ2-1, with 10 bases that match TRBD1. The CDR3 loop spans 14 amino acids. The germline gives CDR1 KGHDR, CDR2 SFDVKD. The V gene end was trimmed by 5 bases and the J gene end by 6 bases; junction bases not matched to a gene: 3.

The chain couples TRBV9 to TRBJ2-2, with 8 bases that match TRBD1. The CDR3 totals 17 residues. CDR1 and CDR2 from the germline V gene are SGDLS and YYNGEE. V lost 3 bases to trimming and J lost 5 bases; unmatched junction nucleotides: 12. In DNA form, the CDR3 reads TGTGCCAGCAGCGAGCCCCTGGGGACAGGATTTACCGGGGAGCTGTTTTTT. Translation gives CASSEPLGTGFTGELFF. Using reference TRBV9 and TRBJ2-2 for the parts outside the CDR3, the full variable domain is DSGVTQTPKHLITATGQRVTLRCSPRSGDLSVYWYQQSLDQGLQFLIQYYNGEERAKGNILERFSAQQFPDLHSELNLSSLELGDSALYFCASSEPLGTGFTGELFFGEGSRLTVL.

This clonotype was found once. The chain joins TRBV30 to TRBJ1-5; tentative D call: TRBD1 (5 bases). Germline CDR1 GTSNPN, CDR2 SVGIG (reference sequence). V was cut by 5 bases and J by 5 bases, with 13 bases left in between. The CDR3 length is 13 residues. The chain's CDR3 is CAWGGAGDQPQHF. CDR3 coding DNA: TGTGCCTGGGGCGGGGCGGGTGATCAGCCCCAGCATTTT.

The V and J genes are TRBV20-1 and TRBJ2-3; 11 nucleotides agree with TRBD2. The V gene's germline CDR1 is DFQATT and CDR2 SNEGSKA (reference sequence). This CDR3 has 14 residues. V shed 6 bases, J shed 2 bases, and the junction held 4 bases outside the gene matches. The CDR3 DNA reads TGCAGTGCGGAGACTAGCGGGGTCACAGATACGCAGTATTTT. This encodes CSAETSGVTDTQYF.

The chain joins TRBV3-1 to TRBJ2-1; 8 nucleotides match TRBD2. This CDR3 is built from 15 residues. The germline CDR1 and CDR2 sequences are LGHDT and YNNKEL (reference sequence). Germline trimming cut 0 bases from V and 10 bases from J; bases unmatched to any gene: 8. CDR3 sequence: CASSQDIAGGEEQFF. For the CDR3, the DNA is TGTGCCAGCAGCCAAGACATTGCGGGGGGAGAAGAGCAGTTCTTC.

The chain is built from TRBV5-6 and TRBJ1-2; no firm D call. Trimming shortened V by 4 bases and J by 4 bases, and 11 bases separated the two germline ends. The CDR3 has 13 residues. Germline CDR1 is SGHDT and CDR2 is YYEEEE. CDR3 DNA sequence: TGTGCCAGCAGCCAGAACGGACCCTATGGCTACACCTTC. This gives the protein CASSQNGPYGYTF.

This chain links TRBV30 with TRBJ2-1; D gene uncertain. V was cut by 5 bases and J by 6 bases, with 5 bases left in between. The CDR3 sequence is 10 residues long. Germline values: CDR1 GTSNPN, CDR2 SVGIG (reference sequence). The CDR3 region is CAWDTNEQFF. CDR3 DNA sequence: TGTGCCTGGGATACCAATGAGCAGTTCTTC.

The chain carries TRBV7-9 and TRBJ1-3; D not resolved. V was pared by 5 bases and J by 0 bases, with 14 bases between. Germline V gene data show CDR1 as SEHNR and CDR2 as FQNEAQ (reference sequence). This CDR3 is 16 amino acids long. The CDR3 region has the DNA TGTGCCAGCAGCCAAGGCGCGGGGTTCTCTGGAAACACCATATATTTT. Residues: CASSQGAGFSGNTIYF.

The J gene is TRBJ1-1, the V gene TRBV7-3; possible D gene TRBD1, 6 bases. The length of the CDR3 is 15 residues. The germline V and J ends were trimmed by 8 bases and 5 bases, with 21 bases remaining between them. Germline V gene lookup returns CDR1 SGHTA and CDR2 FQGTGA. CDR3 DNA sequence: TGTGCCAGCTCCTTTGACCAGGGGATTGGGACTGAAGCTTTCTTT. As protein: CASSFDQGIGTEAFF.

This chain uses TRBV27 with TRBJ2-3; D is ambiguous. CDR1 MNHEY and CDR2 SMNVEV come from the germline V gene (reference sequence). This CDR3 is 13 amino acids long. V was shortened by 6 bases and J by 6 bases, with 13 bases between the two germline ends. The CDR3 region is CASSPWPRDTQYF. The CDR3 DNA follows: TGTGCCAGCAGCCCCTGGCCAAGGGATACGCAGTATTTT.

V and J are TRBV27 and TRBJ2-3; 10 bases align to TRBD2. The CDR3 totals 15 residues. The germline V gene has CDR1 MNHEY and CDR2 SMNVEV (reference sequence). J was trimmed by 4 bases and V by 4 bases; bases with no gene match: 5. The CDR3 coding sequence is TGTGCCAGCAGTTCGAGCGGGGGGGCGGCAGATACGCAGTATTTT. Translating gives CASSSSGGAADTQYF.

For the CDR3, the DNA is TGTGCCAGCAGCTCCGGGACACGGTACTACGAGCAGTACTTC. Its translation is CASSSGTRYYEQYF. The V gene is TRBV7-9, the J gene TRBJ2-7; tentatively, D is TRBD1 (6 bases). This CDR3 has 14 amino acids. Germline loops: CDR1 SEHNR, CDR2 FQNEAQ (reference sequence). The germline V and J ends were trimmed by 4 bases and 3 bases, with 13 bases remaining between them.

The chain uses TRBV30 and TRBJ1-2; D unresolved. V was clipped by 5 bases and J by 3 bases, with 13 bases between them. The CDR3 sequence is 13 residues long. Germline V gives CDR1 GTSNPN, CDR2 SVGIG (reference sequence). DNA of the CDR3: TGTGCCTGGCAGGAGAACCTCGACTATGGCTACACCTTC. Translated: CAWQENLDYGYTF.

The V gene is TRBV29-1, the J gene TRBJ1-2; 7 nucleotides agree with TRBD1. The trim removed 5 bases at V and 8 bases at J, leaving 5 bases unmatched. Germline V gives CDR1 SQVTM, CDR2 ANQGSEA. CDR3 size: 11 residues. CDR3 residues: CSVLTGQGYTF. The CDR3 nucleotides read TGCAGCGTTTTGACAGGGCAAGGCTACACCTTC.

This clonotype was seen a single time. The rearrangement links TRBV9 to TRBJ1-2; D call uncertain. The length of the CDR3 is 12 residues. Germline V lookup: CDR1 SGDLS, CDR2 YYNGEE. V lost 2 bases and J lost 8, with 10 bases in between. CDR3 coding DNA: TGTGCCAGCAGCGTTGGGGTACGGGGCTACACCTTC. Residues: CASSVGVRGYTF.

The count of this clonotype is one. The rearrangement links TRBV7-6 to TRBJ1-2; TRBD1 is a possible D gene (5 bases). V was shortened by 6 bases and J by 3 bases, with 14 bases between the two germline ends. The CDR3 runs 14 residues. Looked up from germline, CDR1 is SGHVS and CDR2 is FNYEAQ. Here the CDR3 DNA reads TGTGCCAGCAGTTGGGGGGTAGGAGACTATGGCTACACCTTC. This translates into CASSWGVGDYGYTF.

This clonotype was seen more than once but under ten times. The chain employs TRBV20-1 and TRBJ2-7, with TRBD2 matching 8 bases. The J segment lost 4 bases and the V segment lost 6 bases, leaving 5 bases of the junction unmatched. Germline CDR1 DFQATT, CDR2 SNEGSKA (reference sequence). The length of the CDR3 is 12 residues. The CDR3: CSARGGRYEQYF. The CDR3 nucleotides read TGCAGTGCCCGGGGGGGGCGGTACGAGCAGTACTTC.

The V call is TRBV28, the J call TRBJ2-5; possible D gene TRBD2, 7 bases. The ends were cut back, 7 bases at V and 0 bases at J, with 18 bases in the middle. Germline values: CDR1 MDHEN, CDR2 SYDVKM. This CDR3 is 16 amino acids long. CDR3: CASTPWGGGHQETQYF. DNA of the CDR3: TGTGCCAGCACCCCTTGGGGCGGGGGCCACCAAGAGACCCAGTACTTC. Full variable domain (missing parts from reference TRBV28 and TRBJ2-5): DVKVTQSSRYLVKRTGEKVFLECVQDMDHENMFWYRQDPGLGLRLIYFSYDVKMKEKGDIPEGYSVSREKKERFSLILESASTNQTSMYLCASTPWGGGHQETQYFGPGTRLLVL.

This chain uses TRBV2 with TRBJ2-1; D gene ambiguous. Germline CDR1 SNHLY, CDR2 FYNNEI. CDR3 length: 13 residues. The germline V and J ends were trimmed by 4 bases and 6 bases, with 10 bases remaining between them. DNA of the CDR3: TGTGCCAGCAGTGGGGCACTTGGCAATGAGCAGTTCTTC. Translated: CASSGALGNEQFF.

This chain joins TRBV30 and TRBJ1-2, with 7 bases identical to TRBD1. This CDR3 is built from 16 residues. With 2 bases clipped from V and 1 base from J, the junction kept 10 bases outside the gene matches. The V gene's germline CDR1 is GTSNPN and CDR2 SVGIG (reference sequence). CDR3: CAWSPPTGWVNYGYTF. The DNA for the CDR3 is TGTGCCTGGAGTCCCCCGACAGGGTGGGTTAACTATGGCTACACCTTC.

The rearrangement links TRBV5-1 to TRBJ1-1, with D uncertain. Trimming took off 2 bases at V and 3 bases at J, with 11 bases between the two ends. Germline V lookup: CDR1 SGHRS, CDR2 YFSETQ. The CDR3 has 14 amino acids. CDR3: CASSFFVWYTEAFF. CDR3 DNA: TGCGCCAGCAGCTTTTTTGTGTGGTACACTGAAGCTTTCTTT.

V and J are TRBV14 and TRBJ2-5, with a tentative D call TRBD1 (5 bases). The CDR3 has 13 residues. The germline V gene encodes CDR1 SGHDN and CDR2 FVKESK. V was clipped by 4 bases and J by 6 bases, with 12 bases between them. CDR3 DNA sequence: TGTGCCAGCAGCCCAGACCCAGGGCAGACCCAGTACTTC. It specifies CASSPDPGQTQYF.